This TCR beta chain was captured by sequencing in a study of blood T cell repertoires in COVID-19. Study background: The samples span acute and convalescent COVID-19 from the United States, Italy and Spain. PBMCs, B-cell-depleted T cells, or T cells provided the cDNA or gDNA that made up the material.

V trimming: 0 bases; J trimming: 5 bases; junction bases outside the gene matches: 8. From germline, CDR1 is SGHKS and CDR2 YYEKEE (reference sequence). This CDR3 has 16 amino acids. Authors' methods: From reference gene primer amplification, estimates of nucleated cell counts were derived. The method was immunoSEQ multiplex PCR; TCRdb's version includes in-frame clones alone and lacks a portion of them. V and J calls plus clone size are reproduced from that table; the DNA served to infer D and trimming. The sample has just under 65,000 clones; about 84% are singletons. The chain couples TRBV5-5 to TRBJ2-5; 9 positions match TRBD1. The receptor comes from a human donor in a cohort sampled during active COVID-19. The sample consisted of peripheral blood. In nucleotides, the CDR3 is TGTGCCAGCAGCTTGGCTGGGGACAGGGTCTGGGAGACCCAGTACTTC. Translation: CASSLAGDRVWETQYF.